This TCR beta chain was captured in a study of blood T cell repertoires in COVID-19. The overall study: Acute-phase and convalescent COVID-19 samples originated in the United States, Italy and Spain. T cells, B-cell-depleted T cells, or PBMCs provided the cDNA or gDNA that served as material.

The CDR3 loop spans 14 amino acids. CDR1 and CDR2 from the germline V gene are MNHEY and SMNVEV (reference sequence). Trimming at V came to 6 bases and at J to 7 bases, leaving 9 bases not matched to a gene. Produced via immunoSEQ multiplex PCR; TCRdb's table is partial and in-frame only. The sample lists approximately 160,000 clones; more than 75% were seen once. Sequencing was carried out using PBMCs or T cells enriched from blood (not recorded which). The receptor's source is a woman in her forties or fifties who had recovered from COVID-19. The chain combines TRBV27 with TRBJ1-2, with 9 bases that match TRBD1. DNA of the CDR3: TGTGCCAGCAGCAAGATAGGGACAGGGCTTGGCTACACCTTC. Encoded protein: CASSKIGTGLGYTF.